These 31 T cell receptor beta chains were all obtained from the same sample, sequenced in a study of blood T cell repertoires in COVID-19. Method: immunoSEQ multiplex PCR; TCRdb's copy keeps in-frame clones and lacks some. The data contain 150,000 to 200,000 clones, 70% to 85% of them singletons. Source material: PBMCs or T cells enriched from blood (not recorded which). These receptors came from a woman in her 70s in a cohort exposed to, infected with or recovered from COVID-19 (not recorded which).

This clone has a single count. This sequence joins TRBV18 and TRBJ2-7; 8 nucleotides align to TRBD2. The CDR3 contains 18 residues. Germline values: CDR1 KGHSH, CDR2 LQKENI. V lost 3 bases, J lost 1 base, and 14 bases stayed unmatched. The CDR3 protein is CASSPSFGGGLGSYEQYF. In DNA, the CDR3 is TGTGCCAGCTCACCCTCCTTCGGGGGGGGGTTGGGATCCTACGAGCAGTACTTC.

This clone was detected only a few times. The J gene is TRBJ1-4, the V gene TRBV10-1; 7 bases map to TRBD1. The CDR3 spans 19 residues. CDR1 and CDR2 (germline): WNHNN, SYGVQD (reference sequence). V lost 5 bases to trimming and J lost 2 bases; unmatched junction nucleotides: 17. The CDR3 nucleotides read TGCGCCAGCAGTACGATTAGACCCACAGGGGCGGAGACTAATGAAAAACTGTTTTTT. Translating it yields CASSTIRPTGAETNEKLFF.

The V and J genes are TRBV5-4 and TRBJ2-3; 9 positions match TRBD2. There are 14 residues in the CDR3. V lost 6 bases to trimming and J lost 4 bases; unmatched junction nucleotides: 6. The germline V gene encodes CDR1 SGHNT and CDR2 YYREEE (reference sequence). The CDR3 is CASTMRGGADTQYF. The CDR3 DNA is TGTGCCAGCACCATGCGGGGGGGGGCAGATACGCAGTATTTT.

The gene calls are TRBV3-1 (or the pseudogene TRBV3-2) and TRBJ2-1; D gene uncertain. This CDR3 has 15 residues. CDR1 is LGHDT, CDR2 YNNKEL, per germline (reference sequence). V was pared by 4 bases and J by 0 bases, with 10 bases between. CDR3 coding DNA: TGTGCCAGCAGCCGTATTGAGAGCTCCTACAATGAGCAGTTCTTC. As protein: CASSRIESSYNEQFF.

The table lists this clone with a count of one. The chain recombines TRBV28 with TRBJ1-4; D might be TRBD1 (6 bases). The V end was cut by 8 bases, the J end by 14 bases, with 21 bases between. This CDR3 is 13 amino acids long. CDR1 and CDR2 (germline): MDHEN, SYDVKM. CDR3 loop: CASRPSPQGKLFF. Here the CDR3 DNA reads TGTGCCAGCCGACCCAGCCCCCAGGGGAAGCTGTTTTTT. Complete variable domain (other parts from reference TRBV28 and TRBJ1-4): DVKVTQSSRYLVKRTGEKVFLECVQDMDHENMFWYRQDPGLGLRLIYFSYDVKMKEKGDIPEGYSVSREKKERFSLILESASTNQTSMYLCASRPSPQGKLFFGSGTQLSVL.

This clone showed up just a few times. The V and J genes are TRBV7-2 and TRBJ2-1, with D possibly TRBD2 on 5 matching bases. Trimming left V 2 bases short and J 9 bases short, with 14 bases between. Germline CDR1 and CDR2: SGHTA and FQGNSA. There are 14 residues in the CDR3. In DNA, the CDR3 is TGTGCCAGCAGCTTATTTAGTCGGGATAGTGAGCAGTTCTTC. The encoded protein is CASSLFSRDSEQFF.

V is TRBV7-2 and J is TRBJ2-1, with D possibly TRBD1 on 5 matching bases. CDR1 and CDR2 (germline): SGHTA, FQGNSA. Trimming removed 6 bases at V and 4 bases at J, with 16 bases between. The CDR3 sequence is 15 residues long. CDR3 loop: CASRVRASPYNEQFF. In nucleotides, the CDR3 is TGTGCCAGCAGAGTCAGGGCATCCCCTTACAATGAGCAGTTCTTC.

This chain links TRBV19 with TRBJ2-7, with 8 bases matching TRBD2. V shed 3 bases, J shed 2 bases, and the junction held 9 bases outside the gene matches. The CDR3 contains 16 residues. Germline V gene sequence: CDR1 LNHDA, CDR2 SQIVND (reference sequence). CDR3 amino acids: CASSMRSGTLTYEQYF. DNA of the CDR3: TGTGCCAGTAGTATGCGTAGCGGGACACTTACCTACGAGCAGTACTTC.

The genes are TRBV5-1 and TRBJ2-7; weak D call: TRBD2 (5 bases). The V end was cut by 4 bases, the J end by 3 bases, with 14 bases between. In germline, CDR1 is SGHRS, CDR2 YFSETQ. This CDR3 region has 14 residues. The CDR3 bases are TGCGCCAGCAGCCCAAATGAGAGCGGCTACGAGCAGTACTTC. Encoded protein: CASSPNESGYEQYF. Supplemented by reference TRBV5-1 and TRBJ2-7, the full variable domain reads KAGVTQTPRYLIKTRGQQVTLSCSPISGHRSVSWYQQTPGQGLQFLFEYFSETQRNKGNFPGRFSGRQFSNSRSEMNVSTLELGDSALYLCASSPNESGYEQYFGPGTRLTVT.

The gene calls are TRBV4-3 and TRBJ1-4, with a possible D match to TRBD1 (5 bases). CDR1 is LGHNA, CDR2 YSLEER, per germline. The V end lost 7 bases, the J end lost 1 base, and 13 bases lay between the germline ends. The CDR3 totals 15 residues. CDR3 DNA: TGCGCCAGCAAAGACAGTTACCTAACTAATGAAAAACTGTTTTTT. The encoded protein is CASKDSYLTNEKLFF.

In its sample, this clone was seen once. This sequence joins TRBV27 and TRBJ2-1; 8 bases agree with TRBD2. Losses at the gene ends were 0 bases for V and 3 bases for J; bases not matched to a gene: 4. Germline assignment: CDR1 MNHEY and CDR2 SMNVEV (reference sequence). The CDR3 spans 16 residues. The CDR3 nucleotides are TGTGCCAGCAGTTTATCCTTAGCGGGAATCTACAATGAGCAGTTCTTC. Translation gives CASSLSLAGIYNEQFF.

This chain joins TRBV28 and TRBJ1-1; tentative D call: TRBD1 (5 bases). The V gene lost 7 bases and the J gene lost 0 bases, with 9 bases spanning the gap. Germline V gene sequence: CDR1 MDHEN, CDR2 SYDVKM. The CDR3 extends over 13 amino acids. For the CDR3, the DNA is TGTGCCAGCACACGACAGCTGAACACTGAAGCTTTCTTT. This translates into CASTRQLNTEAFF.

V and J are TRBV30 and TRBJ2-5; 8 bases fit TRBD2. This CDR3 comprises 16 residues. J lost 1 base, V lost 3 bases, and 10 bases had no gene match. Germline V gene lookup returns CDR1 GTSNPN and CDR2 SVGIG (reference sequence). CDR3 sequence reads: CAWRSSGMVVQETQYF. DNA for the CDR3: TGTGCCTGGAGAAGTAGCGGGATGGTTGTCCAAGAGACCCAGTACTTC.

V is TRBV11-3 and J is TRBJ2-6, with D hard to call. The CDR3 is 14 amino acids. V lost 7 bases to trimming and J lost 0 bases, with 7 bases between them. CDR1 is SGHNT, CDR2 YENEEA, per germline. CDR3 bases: TGTGCCAGCACCGTCCTCTCTGGGGCCAACGTCCTGACTTTC. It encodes CASTVLSGANVLTF.

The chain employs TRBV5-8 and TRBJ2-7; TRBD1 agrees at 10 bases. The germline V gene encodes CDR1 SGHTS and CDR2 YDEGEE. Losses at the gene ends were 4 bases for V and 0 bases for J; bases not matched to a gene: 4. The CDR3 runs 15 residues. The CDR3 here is CASSDRDRGSYEQYF. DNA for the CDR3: TGTGCCAGCAGCGACCGGGACAGGGGCTCCTACGAGCAGTACTTC.

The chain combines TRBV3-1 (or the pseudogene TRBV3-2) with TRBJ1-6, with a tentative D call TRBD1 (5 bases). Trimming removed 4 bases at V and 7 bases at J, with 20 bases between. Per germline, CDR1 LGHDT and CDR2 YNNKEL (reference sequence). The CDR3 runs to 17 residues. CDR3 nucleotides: TGTGCCAGCAGCCCGACCGGCCACCCGGGGGAGAATTCACCCCTCCACTTT. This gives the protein CASSPTGHPGENSPLHF.

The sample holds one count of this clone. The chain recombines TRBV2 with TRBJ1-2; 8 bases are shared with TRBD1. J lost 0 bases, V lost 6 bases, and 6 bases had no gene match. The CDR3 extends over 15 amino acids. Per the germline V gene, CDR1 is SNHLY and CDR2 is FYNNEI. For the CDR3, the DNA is TGTGCCAGCAGGGCAACAGGGGGGTCTAACTATGGCTACACCTTC. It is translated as CASRATGGSNYGYTF.

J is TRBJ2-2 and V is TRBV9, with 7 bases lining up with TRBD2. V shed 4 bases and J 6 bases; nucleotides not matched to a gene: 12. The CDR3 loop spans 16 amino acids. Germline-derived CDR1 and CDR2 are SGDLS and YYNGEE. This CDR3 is CASSFRAGYSSGELFF. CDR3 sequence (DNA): TGTGCCAGCAGCTTCCGAGCGGGGTACTCTTCCGGGGAGCTGTTTTTT.

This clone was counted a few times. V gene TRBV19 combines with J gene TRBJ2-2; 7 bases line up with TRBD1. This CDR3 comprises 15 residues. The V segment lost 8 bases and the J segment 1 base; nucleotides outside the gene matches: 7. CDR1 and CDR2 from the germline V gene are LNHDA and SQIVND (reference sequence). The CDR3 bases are TGTGCCAGTTATCCAGGGGGAATGAACACCGGGGAGCTGTTTTTT. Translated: CASYPGGMNTGELFF. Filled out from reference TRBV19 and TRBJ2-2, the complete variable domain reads DGGITQSPKYLFRKEGQNVTLSCEQNLNHDAMYWYRQDPGQGLRLIYYSQIVNDFQKGDIAEGYSVSREKKESFPLTVTSAQKNPTAFYLCASYPGGMNTGELFFGEGSRLTVL.

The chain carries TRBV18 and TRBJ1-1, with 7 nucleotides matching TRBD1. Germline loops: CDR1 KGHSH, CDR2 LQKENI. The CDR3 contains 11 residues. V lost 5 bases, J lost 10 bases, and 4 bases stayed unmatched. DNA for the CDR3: TGTGCCAGCTCATGGGCAGGGGGAGCTTTCTTT. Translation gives CASSWAGGAFF.

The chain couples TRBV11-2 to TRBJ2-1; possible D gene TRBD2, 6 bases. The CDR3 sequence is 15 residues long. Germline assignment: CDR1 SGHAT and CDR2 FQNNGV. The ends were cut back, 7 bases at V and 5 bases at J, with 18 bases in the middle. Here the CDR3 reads CASTPGAGTHNEQFF. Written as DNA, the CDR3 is TGTGCCAGCACCCCGGGAGCGGGTACACACAATGAGCAGTTCTTC.

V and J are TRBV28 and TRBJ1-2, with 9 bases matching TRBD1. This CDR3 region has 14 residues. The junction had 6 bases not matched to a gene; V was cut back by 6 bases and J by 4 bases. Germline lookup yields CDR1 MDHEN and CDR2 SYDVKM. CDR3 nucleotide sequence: TGTGCCAGCAGCCAACAGGGGGCCTTCTATGGCTACACCTTC. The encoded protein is CASSQQGAFYGYTF.

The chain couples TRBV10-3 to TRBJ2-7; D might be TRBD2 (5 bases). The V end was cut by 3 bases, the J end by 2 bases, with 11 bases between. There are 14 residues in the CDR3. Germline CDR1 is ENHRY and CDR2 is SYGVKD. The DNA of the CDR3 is TGTGCCATCAGTGAAGGAGGTCCAACCTACGAGCAGTACTTC. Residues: CAISEGGPTYEQYF.

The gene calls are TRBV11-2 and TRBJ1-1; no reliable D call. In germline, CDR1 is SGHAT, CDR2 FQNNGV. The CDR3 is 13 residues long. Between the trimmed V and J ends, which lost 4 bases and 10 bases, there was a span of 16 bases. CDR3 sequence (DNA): TGTGCCAGCAGCTCATCCGGGGATCGGGGAGCTTTCTTT. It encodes CASSSSGDRGAFF.

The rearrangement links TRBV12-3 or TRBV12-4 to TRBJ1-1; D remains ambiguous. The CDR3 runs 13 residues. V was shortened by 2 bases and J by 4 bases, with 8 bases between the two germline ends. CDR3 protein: CASSLQEGTEAFF. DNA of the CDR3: TGTGCCAGCAGTTTACAGGAGGGCACTGAAGCTTTCTTT.

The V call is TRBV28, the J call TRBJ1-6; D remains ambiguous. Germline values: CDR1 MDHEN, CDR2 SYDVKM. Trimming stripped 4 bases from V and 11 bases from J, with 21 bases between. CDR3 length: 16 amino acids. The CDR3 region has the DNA TGTGCCAGCAGTTCTTGGGTGGGCAAGGTAGAACCACCCCTCCACTTT. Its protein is CASSSWVGKVEPPLHF.

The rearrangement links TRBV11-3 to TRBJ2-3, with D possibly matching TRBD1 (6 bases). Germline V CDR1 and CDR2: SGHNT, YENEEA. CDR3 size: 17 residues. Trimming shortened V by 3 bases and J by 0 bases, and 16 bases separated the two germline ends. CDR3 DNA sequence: TGTGCCAGCAGCTTGTCGACAGGCTCCCTTAGCACAGATACGCAGTATTTT. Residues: CASSLSTGSLSTDTQYF.

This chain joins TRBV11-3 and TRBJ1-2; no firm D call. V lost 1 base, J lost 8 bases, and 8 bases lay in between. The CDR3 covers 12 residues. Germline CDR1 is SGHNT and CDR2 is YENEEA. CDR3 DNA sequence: TGTGCCAGCAGCTTAGCATCATCCGGCTACACCTTC. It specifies CASSLASSGYTF.

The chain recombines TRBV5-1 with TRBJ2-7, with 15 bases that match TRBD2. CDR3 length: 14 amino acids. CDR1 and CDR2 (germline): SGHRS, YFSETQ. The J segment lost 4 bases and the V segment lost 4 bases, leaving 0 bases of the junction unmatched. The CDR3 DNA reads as TGCGCCAGCAGCGGACTAGCGGGAGGGTACGAGCAGTACTTC. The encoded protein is CASSGLAGGYEQYF.

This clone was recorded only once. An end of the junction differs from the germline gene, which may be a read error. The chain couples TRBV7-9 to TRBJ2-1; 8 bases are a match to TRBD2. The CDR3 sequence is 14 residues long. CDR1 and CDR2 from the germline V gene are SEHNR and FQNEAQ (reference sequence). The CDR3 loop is CASSPLGLPGGLIF. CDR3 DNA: TGTGCCAGCAGCCCTCTTGGTCTCCCGGGAGGGCTCATCTTC.

DNA for the CDR3: TGTGCCAGCAGCTTTACCTACGAGCAGTACTTC. It yields the protein CASSFTYEQYF. V and J are TRBV5-8 and TRBJ2-7; no clear D. The V and J ends lost 2 bases and 2 bases respectively, with 2 bases between them. The CDR3 covers 11 residues. Germline V lookup: CDR1 SGHTS, CDR2 YDEGEE. Full variable domain (rest looked up from reference TRBV5-8 and TRBJ2-7): EAGVTQSPTHLIKTRGQQATLRCSPISGHTSVYWYQQALGLGLQFLLWYDEGEERNRGNFPPRFSGRQFPNYSSELNVNALELEDSALYLCASSFTYEQYFGPGTRLTVT.